The source of this TCR beta chain is a study of T cells after yellow fever vaccination. General study points: Peaking on day 5 versus 15, the secondary response was faster but weaker. Overall, a small share of clonotypes was seen in both CD4 and CD8 compartments.

TCRdb ran MiXCR on the 5' RACE reads and lists one entry per CDR3 protein. The table shows 100,000 to 150,000 distinct CDR3 sequences, with roughly 6.7% occurring only once. Germline V lookup: CDR1 MGHRA, CDR2 YSYEKL. The ends were cut back, 4 bases at V and 0 bases at J, with 15 bases in the middle. The CDR3 runs 16 residues. This clonotype has at least ten counts. Its antigen is unknown. The sample in question was CD4+ T cells sorted from PBMCs, obtained around 10 days after the first yellow fever vaccination. The sequence came from a man between 18 and 35 years old who received the YFV17D yellow fever vaccine. The J gene is TRBJ1-2, the V gene TRBV4-1; D is possibly TRBD1 (5 bases). The CDR3 nucleotides read TGCGCCAGCAGCCGTAACCCAGGGCCAACTAACTATGGCTACACCTTC. Translating gives CASSRNPGPTNYGYTF.